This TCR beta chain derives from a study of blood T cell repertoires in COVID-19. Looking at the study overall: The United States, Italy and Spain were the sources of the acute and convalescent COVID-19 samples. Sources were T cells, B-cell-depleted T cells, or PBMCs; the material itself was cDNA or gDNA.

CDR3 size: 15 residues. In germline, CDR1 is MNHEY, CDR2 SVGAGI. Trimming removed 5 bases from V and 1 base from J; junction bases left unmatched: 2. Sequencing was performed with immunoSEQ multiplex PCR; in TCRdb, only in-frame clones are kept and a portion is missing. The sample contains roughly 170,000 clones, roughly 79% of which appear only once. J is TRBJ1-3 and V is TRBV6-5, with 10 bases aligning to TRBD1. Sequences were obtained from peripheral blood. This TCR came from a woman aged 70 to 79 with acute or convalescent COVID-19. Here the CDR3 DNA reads TGTGCCAGCAGTCCGGGACAGGGGTCTGGAAACACCATATATTTT. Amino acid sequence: CASSPGQGSGNTIYF.